Listed here are 5 T cell receptor beta chains from one sample, sequenced in a study of CD8 T cells in Susac syndrome. RNA amounts of about 0.5 to 1 ug underwent reverse transcription with random hexamers. TCRdb reprocessed the immunoSEQ multiplex PCR reads with MiXCR, giving one entry per CDR3 protein. The sample lists around 99,000 distinct CDR3 sequences; roughly 97% were seen once. The sequenced sample was CD4+ T cells from PBMCs. These receptors originate from a human donor in good health.

This chain's CDR3 is CSARDPGPGSDEQFF. In nucleotides, the CDR3 is TGCAGTGCTAGAGATCCCGGGCCTGGGTCCGATGAGCAGTTCTTC. The rearrangement joins TRBV20-1 to TRBJ2-1; D call uncertain. CDR3 size: 15 residues. Trimming shortened V by 0 bases and J by 8 bases, and 17 bases separated the two germline ends. Germline V gene data show CDR1 as DFQATT and CDR2 as SNEGSKA (reference sequence).

The rearrangement joins TRBV20-1 to TRBJ2-2; no firm D call. CDR1 DFQATT and CDR2 SNEGSKA come from the germline V gene (reference sequence). The germline V and J ends were trimmed by 0 bases and 4 bases, with 6 bases remaining between them. The CDR3 is made up of 13 amino acids. CDR3 amino acids: CSARELFTGELFF. The DNA for the CDR3 is TGCAGTGCTAGAGAACTATTCACCGGGGAGCTGTTTTTT.

The chain couples TRBV6-5 to TRBJ2-4; TRBD2 agrees at 10 bases. Germline assignment: CDR1 MNHEY and CDR2 SVGAGI. With 4 bases clipped from V and 1 base from J, the junction kept 19 bases outside the gene matches. The CDR3 length is 21 residues. CDR3 loop: CASSWLAGGLAGASAKNIQYF. CDR3 in DNA: TGTGCCAGCAGTTGGTTGGCTGGTGGGCTAGCGGGAGCTTCGGCCAAAAACATTCAGTACTTC.

J is TRBJ1-2 and V is TRBV2; D is unclear. Trimming shortened V by 7 bases and J by 8 bases, and 20 bases separated the two germline ends. The V gene's germline CDR1 is SNHLY and CDR2 FYNNEI. This CDR3 region has 14 residues. CDR3 DNA sequence: TGTGCCAGCATTGCCCCGGGCCTACTGGGGGGCTACACCTTC. Translation gives CASIAPGLLGGYTF. Looking up the rest from reference TRBV2 and TRBJ1-2 gives the full variable domain: EPEVTQTPSHQVTQMGQEVILRCVPISNHLYFYWYRQILGQKVEFLVSFYNNEISEKSEIFDDQFSVERPDGSNFTLKIRSTKLEDSAMYFCASIAPGLLGGYTFGSGTRLTVV.

This chain links TRBV29-1 with TRBJ2-4; 7 bases align to TRBD1. The length of the CDR3 is 14 residues. The germline V gene has CDR1 SQVTM and CDR2 ANQGSEA. Trimming removed 6 bases from V and 6 bases from J; junction bases left unmatched: 11. The CDR3 sequence is CSVSDRAARNIQYF. The CDR3 coding sequence is TGCAGCGTCTCTGACAGGGCGGCTCGAAACATTCAGTACTTC.